This T cell receptor beta chain was recovered during a study of cytotoxic CD8 clonotypes in ibrutinib-treated CLL. Study overall: Samples averaged roughly 280,000 productive templates and around 91,000 productive rearrangements. Broader study findings: Rising at ibrutinib response, clonality subsequently fell back toward baseline at progression. Clonotypes that were public were uncommon, and they contracted or stayed stable on treatment.

Germline CDR1 is MNHEY and CDR2 is SVGAGI. This CDR3 has 13 amino acids. After removal of 8 bases from V and 5 bases from J, the junction contained 5 bases not matched to a gene. About this clone: Antigen specificity is unknown.

Assay used: immunoSEQ multiplex PCR; TCRdb lists only in-frame clones, some missing. The table lists around 150,000 clones, 81% of them singletons. The source material was PBMCs, sampled after 12 months of ibrutinib treatment. This receptor was obtained from a human donor with chronic lymphocytic leukemia. The chain has TRBV6-5 and TRBJ2-3, with 9 bases lining up with TRBD2. CDR3 DNA: TGTGCCAGCTCGCGGCGGGAGGGAGATACGCAGTATTTT. This encodes CASSRREGDTQYF.